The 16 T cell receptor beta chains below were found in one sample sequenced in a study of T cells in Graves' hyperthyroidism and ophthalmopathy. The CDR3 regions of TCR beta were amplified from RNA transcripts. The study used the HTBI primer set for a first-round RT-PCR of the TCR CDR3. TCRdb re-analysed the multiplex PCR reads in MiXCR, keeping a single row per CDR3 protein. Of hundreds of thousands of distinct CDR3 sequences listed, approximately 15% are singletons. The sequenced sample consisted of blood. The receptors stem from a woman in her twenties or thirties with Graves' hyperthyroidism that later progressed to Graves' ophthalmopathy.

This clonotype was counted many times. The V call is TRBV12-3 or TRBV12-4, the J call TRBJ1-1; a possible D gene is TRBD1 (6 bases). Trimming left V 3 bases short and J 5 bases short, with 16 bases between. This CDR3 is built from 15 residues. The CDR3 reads CASSFGGALRTEAFF. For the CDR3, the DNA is TGTGCCAGCAGTTTTGGGGGGGCCCTGAGGACTGAAGCTTTCTTT.

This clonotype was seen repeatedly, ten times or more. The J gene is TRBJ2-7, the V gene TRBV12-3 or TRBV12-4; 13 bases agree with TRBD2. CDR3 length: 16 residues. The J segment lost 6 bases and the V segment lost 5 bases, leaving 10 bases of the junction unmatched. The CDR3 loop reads CASSDYGTSGMIEQYF. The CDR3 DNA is TGTGCCAGCAGTGATTACGGGACTAGCGGGATGATCGAGCAGTACTTC.

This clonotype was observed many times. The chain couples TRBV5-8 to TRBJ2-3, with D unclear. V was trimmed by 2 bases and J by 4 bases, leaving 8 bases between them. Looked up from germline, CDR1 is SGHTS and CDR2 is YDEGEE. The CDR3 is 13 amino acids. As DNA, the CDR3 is TGTGCCAGCAGCTTTAGCCGGGCAGATACGCAGTATTTT. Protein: CASSFSRADTQYF.

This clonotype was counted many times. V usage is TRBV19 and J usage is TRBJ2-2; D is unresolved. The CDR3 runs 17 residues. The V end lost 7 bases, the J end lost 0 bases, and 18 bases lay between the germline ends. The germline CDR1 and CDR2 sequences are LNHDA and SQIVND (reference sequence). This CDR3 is CASNPKYSGANTGELFF. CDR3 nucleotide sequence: TGTGCCAGTAATCCGAAATACTCAGGCGCGAACACCGGGGAGCTGTTTTTT.

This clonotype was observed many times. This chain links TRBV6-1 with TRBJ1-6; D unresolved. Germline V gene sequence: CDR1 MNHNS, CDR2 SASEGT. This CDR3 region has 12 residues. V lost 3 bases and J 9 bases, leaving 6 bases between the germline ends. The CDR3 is CASSDQRSPLHF. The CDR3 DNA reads TGTGCCAGCAGTGATCAGCGTTCACCCCTCCACTTT.

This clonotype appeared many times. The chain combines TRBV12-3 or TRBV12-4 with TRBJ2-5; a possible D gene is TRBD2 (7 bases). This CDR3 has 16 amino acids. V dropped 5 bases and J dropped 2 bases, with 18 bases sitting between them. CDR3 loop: CASSLGGGGGQETQYF. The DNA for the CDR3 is TGTGCCAGCAGTCTCGGAGGGGGAGGGGGACAAGAGACCCAGTACTTC.

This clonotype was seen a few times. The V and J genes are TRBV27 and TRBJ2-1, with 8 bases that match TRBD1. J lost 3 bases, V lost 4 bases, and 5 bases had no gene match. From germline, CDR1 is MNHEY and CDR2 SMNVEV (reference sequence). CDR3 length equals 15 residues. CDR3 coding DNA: TGTGCCAGCAGTTACTCGACAGGGGTCTACAATGAGCAGTTCTTC. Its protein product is CASSYSTGVYNEQFF.

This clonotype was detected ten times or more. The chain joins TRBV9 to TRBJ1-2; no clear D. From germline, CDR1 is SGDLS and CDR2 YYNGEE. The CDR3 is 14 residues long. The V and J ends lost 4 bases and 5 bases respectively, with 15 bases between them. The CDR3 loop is CASSTAGRSYGYTF. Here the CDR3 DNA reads TGTGCCAGCAGCACCGCCGGACGGTCATATGGCTACACCTTC.

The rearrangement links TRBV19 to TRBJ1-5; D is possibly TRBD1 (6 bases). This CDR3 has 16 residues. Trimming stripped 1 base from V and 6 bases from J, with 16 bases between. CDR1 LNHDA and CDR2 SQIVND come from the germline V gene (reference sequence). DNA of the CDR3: TGTGCCAGTAGTATAGTTGGCAGGGGCTCCTCTCAGCCCCAGCATTTT. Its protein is CASSIVGRGSSQPQHF.

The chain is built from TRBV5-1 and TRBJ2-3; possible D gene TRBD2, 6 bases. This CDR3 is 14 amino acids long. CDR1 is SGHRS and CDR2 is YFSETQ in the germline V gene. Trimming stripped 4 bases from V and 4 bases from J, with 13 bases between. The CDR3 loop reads CASSGGTGPDTQYF. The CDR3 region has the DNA TGCGCCAGCAGCGGGGGGACCGGTCCAGATACGCAGTATTTT.

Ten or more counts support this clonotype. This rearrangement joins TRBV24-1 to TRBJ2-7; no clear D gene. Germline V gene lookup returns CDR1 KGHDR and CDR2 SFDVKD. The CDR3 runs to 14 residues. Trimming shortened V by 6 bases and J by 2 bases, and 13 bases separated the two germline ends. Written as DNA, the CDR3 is TGTGCCACCAGTCCCCAAGGCGCTCCCTACGAGCAGTACTTC. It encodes CATSPQGAPYEQYF.

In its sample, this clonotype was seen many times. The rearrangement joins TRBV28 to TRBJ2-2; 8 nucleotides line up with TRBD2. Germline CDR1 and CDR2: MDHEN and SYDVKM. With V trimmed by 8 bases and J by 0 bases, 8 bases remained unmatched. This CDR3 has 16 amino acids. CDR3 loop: CASLRGGLANTGELFF. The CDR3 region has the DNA TGTGCCAGCCTACGGGGGGGGTTGGCGAACACCGGGGAGCTGTTTTTT.

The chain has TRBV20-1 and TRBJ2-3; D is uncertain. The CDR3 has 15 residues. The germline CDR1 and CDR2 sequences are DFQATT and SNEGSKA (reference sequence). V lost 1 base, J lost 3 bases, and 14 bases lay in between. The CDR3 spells CSARVLQSGTDTQYF. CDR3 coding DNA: TGCAGTGCTAGAGTTCTACAAAGTGGGACAGATACGCAGTATTTT.

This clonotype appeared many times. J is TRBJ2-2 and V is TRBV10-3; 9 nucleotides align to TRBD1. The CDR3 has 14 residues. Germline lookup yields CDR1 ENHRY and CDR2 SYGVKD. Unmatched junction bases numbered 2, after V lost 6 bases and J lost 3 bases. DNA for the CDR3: TGTGCCATCAGACAGGGGGCCCACACCGGGGAGCTGTTTTTT. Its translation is CAIRQGAHTGELFF.

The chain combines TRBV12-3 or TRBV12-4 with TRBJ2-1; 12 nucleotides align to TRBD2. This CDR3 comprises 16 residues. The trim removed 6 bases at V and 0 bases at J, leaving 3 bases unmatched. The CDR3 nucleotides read TGTGCCAGCAGGACTAGCGGGAGCGGCTCCTACAATGAGCAGTTCTTC. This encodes CASRTSGSGSYNEQFF.

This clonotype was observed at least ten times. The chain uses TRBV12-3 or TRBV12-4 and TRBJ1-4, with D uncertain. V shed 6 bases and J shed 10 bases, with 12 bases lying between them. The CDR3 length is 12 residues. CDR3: CASSLDVGKLFF. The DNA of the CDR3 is TGTGCCAGCAGCCTCGACGTAGGAAAACTGTTTTTT.